This T cell receptor (beta chain) was obtained from a study of shared clonotypes between healthy human individuals. This clone is medium-sized in the sample. The antigen is not known. This CDR3 spans 16 amino acids. Germline CDR1 reads SQVTM; CDR2 reads ANQGSEA. V lost 4 bases to trimming and J lost 4 bases; unmatched junction nucleotides: 7. General study results and limits: Some naive CD4 clonotypes, around 5%, turned up in common across several donors.

Cells designated naive CD8 were CD45RO-negative and were positively selected for CCR7, with terminally differentiated effector memory CD45RA+ cells excluded. Study donors comprised healthy, HIV-negative adults devoid of recent acute infection or vaccination. All donors were Caucasian adults living in Nashville, Tennessee. At a deep level, the assay was run. Clones were read by immunoSEQ multiplex PCR, and TCRdb kept only the in-frame ones, dropping some. Here the sample spans almost 700,000 clones, about 90% being singletons. V usage is TRBV29-1 and J usage is TRBJ2-1; 13 nucleotides agree with TRBD2. This clonotype was obtained from a man in his thirties or forties in good health. The sample was naive CD8+ T cells sorted from blood. DNA of the CDR3: TGCAGCGTTGGGACTAGCGGGAGAAATTGGTACAATGAGCAGTTCTTC. Protein: CSVGTSGRNWYNEQFF.